This record covers a single TCR beta chain. The CDR3 runs 16 residues. Deletions cut 4 bases from V and 6 bases from J, with 22 bases between. The V gene's germline CDR1 is SGDLS and CDR2 YYNGEE. This specimen belongs to a study of blood T cell repertoires in COVID-19. Background on the study: Whether acute or convalescent, the COVID-19 samples came from the United States, Italy and Spain. T cells, B-cell-depleted T cells, or PBMCs supplied cDNA or gDNA.

Profiling relied on immunoSEQ multiplex PCR, and the TCRdb table lists in-frame clones only, not all of them. The data contain a few hundred thousand clones, about 91% of them singletons. Patients at the Seattle site were enrolled during active infection and followed longitudinally. The chain carries TRBV9 and TRBJ1-2, with D tentatively TRBD1 (6 bases). Sequences were obtained from peripheral blood. The sequence derives from a young adult with COVID-19, enrolled during active disease. The DNA of the CDR3 is TGTGCCAGCAGCCAAGACCTGGGGGCGGGGGCGCATGGCTACACCTTC. This translates into CASSQDLGAGAHGYTF. Full variable domain (rest looked up from reference TRBV9 and TRBJ1-2): DSGVTQTPKHLITATGQRVTLRCSPRSGDLSVYWYQQSLDQGLQFLIQYYNGEERAKGNILERFSAQQFPDLHSELNLSSLELGDSALYFCASSQDLGAGAHGYTFGSGTRLTVV.